The following is a TCR delta chain sequence with its context. The antigen is not known. The data are from a study of Vδ1+ human thymocytes. Sequences come from RNA converted to cDNA by reverse transcription. CDR3 amplicons came from multiplex PCR with pooled V-gene forward and constant-region reverse primers. TCRdb re-called the multiplex PCR reads via CATT. The profile shows around 23,000 delta-chain clones, nearly 7.5% of them singletons. Germline trimming cut 1 base from V and 0 bases from J; bases unmatched to any gene: 17. The germline gives CDR1 TSWWSYY, CDR2 QGS. The CDR3 has 21 amino acids. Study findings and constraints: Thymic TRG and TRD repertoires appeared highly polyclonal, with Gaussian CDR3 length distributions.

The TCR was taken from a girl in the first two years of life who had congenital heart surgery. The source material was Vdelta1+ gamma-delta thymocytes from the thymus. This sample's subset: FACS-sorted CD3+ TCRalphabeta- TCRVdelta1+ TCRVdelta2- thymocytes. The rearrangement links TRDV1 to TRDJ1, with 10 bases aligning to TRDD3. The CDR3, as DNA: TGTGCTCTTGGGGAACCTCTCCCGCGTACTGGGGGATTCGAGTACACCGATAAACTCATCTTT. The encoded protein is CALGEPLPRTGGFEYTDKLIF.